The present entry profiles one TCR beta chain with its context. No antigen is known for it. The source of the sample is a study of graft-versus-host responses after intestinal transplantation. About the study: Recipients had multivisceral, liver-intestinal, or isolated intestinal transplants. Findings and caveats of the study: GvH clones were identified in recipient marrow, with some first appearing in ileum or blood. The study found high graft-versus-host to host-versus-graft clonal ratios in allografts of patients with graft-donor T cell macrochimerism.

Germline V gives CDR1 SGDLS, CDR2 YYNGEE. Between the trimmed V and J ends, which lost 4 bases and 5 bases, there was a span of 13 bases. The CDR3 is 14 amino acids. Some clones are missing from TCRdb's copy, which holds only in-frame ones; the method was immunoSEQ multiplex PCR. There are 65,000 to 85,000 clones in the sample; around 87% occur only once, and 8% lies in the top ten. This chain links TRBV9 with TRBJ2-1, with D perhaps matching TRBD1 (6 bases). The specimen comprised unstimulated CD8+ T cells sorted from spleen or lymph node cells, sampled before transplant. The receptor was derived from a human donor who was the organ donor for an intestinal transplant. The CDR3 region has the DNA TGTGCCAGCAGCCATTACCAGGGGAACAATGAGCAGTTCTTC. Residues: CASSHYQGNNEQFF.